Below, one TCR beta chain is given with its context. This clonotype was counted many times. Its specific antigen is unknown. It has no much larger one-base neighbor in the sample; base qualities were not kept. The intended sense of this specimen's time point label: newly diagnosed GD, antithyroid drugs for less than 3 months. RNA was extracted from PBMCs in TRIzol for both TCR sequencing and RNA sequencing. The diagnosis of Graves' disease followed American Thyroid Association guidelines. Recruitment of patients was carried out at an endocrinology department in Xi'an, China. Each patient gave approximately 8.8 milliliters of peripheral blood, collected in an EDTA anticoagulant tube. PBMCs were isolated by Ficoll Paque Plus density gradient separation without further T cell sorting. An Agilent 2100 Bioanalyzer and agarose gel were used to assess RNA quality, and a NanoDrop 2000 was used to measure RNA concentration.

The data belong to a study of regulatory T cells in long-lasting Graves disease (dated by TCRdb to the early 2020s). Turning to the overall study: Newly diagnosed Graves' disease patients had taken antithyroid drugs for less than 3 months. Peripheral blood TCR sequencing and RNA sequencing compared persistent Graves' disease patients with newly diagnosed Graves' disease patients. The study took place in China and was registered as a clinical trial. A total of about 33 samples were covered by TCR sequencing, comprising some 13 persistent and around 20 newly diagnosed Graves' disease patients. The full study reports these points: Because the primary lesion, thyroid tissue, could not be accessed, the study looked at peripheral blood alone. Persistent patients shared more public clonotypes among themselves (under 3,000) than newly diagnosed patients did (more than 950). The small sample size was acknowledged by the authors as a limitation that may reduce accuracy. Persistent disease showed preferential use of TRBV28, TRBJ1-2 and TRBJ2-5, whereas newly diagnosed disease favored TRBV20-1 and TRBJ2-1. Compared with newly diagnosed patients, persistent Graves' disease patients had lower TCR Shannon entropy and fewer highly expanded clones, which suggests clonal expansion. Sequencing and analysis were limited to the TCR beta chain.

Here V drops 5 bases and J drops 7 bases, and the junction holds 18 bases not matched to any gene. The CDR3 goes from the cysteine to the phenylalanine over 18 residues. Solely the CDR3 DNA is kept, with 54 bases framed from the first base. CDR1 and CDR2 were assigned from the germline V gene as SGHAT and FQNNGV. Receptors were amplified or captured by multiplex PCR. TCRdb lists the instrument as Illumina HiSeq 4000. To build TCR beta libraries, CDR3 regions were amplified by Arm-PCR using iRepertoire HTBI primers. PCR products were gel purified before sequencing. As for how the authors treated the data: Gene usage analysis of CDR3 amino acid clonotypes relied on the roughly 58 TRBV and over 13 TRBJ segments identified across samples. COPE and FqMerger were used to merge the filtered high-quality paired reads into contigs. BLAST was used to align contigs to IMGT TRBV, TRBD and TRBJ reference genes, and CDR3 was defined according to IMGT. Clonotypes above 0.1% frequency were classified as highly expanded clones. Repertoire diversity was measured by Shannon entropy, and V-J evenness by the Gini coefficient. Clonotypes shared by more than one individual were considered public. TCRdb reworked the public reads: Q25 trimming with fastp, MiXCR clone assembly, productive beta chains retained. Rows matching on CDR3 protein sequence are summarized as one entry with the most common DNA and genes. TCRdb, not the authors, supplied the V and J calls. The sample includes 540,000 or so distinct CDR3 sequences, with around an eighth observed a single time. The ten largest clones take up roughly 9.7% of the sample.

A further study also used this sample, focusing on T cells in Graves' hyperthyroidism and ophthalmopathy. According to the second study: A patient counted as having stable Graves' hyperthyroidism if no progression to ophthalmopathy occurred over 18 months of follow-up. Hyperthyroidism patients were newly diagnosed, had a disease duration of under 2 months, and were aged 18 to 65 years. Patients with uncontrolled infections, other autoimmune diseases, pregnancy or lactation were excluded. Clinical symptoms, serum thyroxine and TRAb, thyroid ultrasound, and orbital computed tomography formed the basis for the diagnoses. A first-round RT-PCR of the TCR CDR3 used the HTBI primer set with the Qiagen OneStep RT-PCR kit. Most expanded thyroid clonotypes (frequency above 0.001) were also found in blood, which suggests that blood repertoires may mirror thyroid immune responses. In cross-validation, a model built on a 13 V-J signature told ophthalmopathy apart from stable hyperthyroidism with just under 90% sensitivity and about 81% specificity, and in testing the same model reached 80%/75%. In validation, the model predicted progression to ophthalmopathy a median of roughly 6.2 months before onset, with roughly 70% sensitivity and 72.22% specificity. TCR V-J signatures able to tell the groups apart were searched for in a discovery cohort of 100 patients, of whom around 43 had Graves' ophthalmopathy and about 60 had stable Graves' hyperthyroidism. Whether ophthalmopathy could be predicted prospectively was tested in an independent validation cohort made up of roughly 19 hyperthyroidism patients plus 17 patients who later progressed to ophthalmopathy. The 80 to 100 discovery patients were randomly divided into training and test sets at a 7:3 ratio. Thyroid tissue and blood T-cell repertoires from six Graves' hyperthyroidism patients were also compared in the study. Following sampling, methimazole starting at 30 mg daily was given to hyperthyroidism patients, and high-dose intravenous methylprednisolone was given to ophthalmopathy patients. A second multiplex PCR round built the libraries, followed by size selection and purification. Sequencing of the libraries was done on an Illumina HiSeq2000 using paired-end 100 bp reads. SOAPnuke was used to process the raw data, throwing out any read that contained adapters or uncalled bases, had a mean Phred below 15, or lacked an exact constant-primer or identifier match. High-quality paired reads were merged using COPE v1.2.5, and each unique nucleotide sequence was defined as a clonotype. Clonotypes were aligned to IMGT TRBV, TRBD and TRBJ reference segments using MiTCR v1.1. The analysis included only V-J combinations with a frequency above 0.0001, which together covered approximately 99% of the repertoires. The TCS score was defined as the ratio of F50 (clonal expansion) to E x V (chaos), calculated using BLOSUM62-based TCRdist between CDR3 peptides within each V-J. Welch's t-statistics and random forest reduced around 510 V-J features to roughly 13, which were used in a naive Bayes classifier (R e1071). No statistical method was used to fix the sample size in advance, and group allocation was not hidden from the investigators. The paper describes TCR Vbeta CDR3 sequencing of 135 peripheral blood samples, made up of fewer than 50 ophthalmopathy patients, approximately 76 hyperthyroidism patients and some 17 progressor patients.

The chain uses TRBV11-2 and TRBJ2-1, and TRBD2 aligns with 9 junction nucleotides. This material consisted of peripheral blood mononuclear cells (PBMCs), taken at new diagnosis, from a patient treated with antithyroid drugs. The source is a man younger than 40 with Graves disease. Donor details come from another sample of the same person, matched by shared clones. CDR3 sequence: CASSPGGGGSGSVNEQFF. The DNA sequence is TGTGCCAGCAGCCCCGGCGGGGGGGGGAGCGGGAGTGTTAATGAGCAGTTCTTC.